The rows below give T cell receptor beta chains drawn from one sample of a study of circulating CD8 cells and anti-PD-1 response in melanoma. TCRdb redid the calling of the reads with MiXCR, one entry per CDR3 protein. The sample shows about 520 distinct CDR3 sequences, roughly 8.1% of them seen only once. Sequencing used CD8+ T cells from PBMCs, obtained at baseline or after one month of anti-PD-1 therapy (not recorded which). These receptors were collected from a human donor with melanoma. CDR3s include the opening cysteine and the closing phenylalanine or tryptophan. D genes are given only for firm matches. Rows may omit the clone size; those that give it use once, few, many or a size class.

clone size	J gene	D gene	V gene	CDR3 DNA	CDR3 protein
few	TRBJ1-1	.	TRBV4-1	TGCGCCAGCAGCCAAGATAGAACCGAGTTT	CASSQDRTEF
.	TRBJ2-2	.	TRBV19	TGTGCCAGTAGTATCGGAGGTAACACCGGGGAGCTGTTTTTT	CASSIGGNTGELFF
large	TRBJ2-2	.	TRBV7-7	TGTGCTAGCAGCTCCGGGGGGCCCGGGGAGCTGTTTTTT	CASSSGGPGELFF
medium-sized	TRBJ1-5	.	TRBV6-2/TRBV6-3	TGTGCCAGCAGTTCGGGAAGCGGGGGGAATCAGCCCCAGCATTTT	CASSSGSGGNQPQHF
large	TRBJ2-5	.	TRBV4-2	TGTGCCAGCAGCCTGATTGTCGGGGCATTCCAAGAGACCCAGTACTTC	CASSLIVGAFQETQYF
.	TRBJ2-5	.	TRBV30	TGTGCCTGGAGTGTAGAGCGGGCAGGGCTTGGGAGGGAGACCCAGTACTTC	CAWSVERAGLGRETQYF
medium-sized	TRBJ1-4	TRBD1	TRBV29-1	TGCAGCGTTCGAAGGGGGCTGGATGAAAAACTGTTTTTT	CSVRRGLDEKLFF
large	TRBJ2-2	.	TRBV24-1	TGTGCCACCAGTGATTTGAAGGGCACCGGGGAGCTGTTTTTT	CATSDLKGTGELFF
medium-sized	TRBJ2-2	.	TRBV12-3/TRBV12-4	TGTGCCAGTCTCAGGGCGCCCGGGGAGCTGTTTTTT	CASLRAPGELFF
medium-sized	TRBJ1-1	.	TRBV16	TGTGCCAGCAGCCAATCGGTGGGGAGCACTGAAGCTTTCTTT	CASSQSVGSTEAFF
large	TRBJ2-7	.	TRBV2	TGTGCCAGCAGTGAAACGAGTGCCGCCTACGAGCAGTACTTC	CASSETSAAYEQYF
large	TRBJ2-2	.	TRBV6-1	TGTGCCAGCAGAGCAGGGTCCGGGGAGCTGTTTTTT	CASRAGSGELFF
medium-sized	TRBJ2-1	.	TRBV19	TGTGCCAGTAGTGCCCCCCGGGACCGCCCTATCAATGAGCAGTTCTTC	CASSAPRDRPINEQFF
medium-sized	TRBJ1-1	.	TRBV19	TGTGCCAGTTCGGTCGGGAAGAACACTGAAGCTTTCTTT	CASSVGKNTEAFF
large	TRBJ1-2	.	TRBV2	TGTGCCAGCAGTGACGGGCGGGACTACACCTTC	CASSDGRDYTF
medium-sized	TRBJ2-1	.	TRBV5-4	TGTGCCAGCAGCTTGGCCGGATGGACGATCAACCACAATGAGCAGTTCTTC	CASSLAGWTINHNEQFF
.	TRBJ2-5	TRBD2	TRBV11-2	TGTGCCAGCAGCTTAGATCTGCGGGGGGGCGGGGAGACCCAGTACTTC	CASSLDLRGGGETQYF
large	TRBJ2-1	.	TRBV24-1	TGTGCCACCAGTGATTCTTTGGGGAGCTCCTACAATGAGCAGTTCTTC	CATSDSLGSSYNEQFF
large	TRBJ2-7	TRBD1	TRBV19	TGTGCCAGTACTCCGGGACAGGGGATCCTCTACGAGCAGTACTTC	CASTPGQGILYEQYF
medium-sized	TRBJ2-7	.	TRBV6-6	TGTGCCAGCAGTTACTCATTGCCCCCCGGCGGCGAGCAGTACTTC	CASSYSLPPGGEQYF
medium-sized	TRBJ2-1	.	TRBV19	TGTGCCAGTAGTATGCCGGGGGCTAATGAGCAGTTCTTC	CASSMPGANEQFF
.	TRBJ2-1	.	TRBV19	TGTGCCAGTAGTATAGTGCGGTACAGTGAGCAGTTCTTC	CASSIVRYSEQFF
medium-sized	TRBJ2-3	.	TRBV27	TGTGCCAGCAGTTTAGTTGGCCGCACAGATACGCAGTATTTT	CASSLVGRTDTQYF
medium-sized	TRBJ1-5	.	TRBV12-3/TRBV12-4	TGTGCCAGCAGTCGGGAACAGGGAGGTCAGCCCCAGCATTTT	CASSREQGGQPQHF
medium-sized	TRBJ1-1	TRBD1	TRBV12-3/TRBV12-4	TGTGCCAGCAGTTTAGGGACAGGGCTTGAAGCTTTCTTT	CASSLGTGLEAFF
large	TRBJ2-1	.	TRBV28	TGTGCCAGCACCCCTCTGGCGTCGGATGAGCAGTTCTTC	CASTPLASDEQFF
medium-sized	TRBJ2-7	.	TRBV11-2	TGTGCCAGCAGCTTAGTTGGGCAGGCCTACGAGCAGTACTTC	CASSLVGQAYEQYF
large	TRBJ2-7	.	TRBV14	TGTGCCAGCAGCGCCATGTCTACCAGGGCCTACGAGCAGTACTTC	CASSAMSTRAYEQYF
.	TRBJ2-7	.	TRBV2	TGTGCCAGCAGTGAGGGATCGAGCTCCTACGAGCAGTACTTC	CASSEGSSSYEQYF
.	TRBJ2-7	.	TRBV14	TGTGCCAGCGGGGAGACCTCCTACGAGCAGTACTTC	CASGETSYEQYF
few	TRBJ2-2	TRBD1	TRBV5-4	TGTGCCAGCAGCCAAGAGACAGGGGCGAACACCGGGGAGCTGTTTTTT	CASSQETGANTGELFF
.	TRBJ2-5	.	TRBV19	TGTGCCAGTAGTATCCAGGCCCAAGAGACCCAGTACTTC	CASSIQAQETQYF
medium-sized	TRBJ2-7	.	TRBV20-1	TGCAGTGCTAGATCCCCGTTGGGGGCTGAGCAGTACTTC	CSARSPLGAEQYF
large	TRBJ1-1	.	TRBV10-2	TGCGCCAGCGCGGACACTGAAGCTTTCTTT	CASADTEAFF
large	TRBJ2-1	.	TRBV20-1	TGCAGTGCTAGAAGTCTAGGACATGAGCAGTTCTTC	CSARSLGHEQFF
large	TRBJ2-7	TRBD1	TRBV29-1	TGCAGCGCCGGGACAGGGACCTACGAGCAGTACTTC	CSAGTGTYEQYF
medium-sized	TRBJ2-1	TRBD1	TRBV20-1	TGCAGTGCCACAGACAGGGCGAGAGGTAATGAGCAGTTCTTC	CSATDRARGNEQFF
few	TRBJ1-1	.	TRBV19	TGTGCCAGTAGTATAATGAAGGGACACGGGAACACTGAAGCTTTCTTT	CASSIMKGHGNTEAFF
large	TRBJ2-1	.	TRBV3-1	TGTGCCAGCAGCCAAGACAGGGACCCCTACAATGAGCAGTTCTTC	CASSQDRDPYNEQFF
medium-sized	TRBJ2-3	TRBD1	TRBV2	TGTGCCAGCAGTGAAGGAGACAGGGGGTTCACAGATACGCAGTATTTT	CASSEGDRGFTDTQYF
medium-sized	TRBJ2-1	.	TRBV20-1	TGCAGTGCCCCGATCCGGAGCTCCTACAATGAGCAGTTCTTC	CSAPIRSSYNEQFF
large	TRBJ2-7	TRBD2	TRBV27	TGTGCCAGCAGACTAGCGGGGGGGCCCTACGAGCAGTACTTC	CASRLAGGPYEQYF
large	TRBJ2-2	.	TRBV19	TGTGCCAGTAGTATAGGACCAAACACCGGGGAGCTGTTTTTT	CASSIGPNTGELFF
once	TRBJ2-7	.	TRBV5-6	TGTGCCAGCAGCTGGGCCCAGGGTTACTACGAGCAGAACTTC	CASSWAQGYYEQNF
large	TRBJ2-2	.	TRBV12-3/TRBV12-4	TGTGCCAGCAGTACATTCCGGGCCATACAAAACACCGGGGAGCTGTTTTTT	CASSTFRAIQNTGELFF
.	TRBJ2-3	TRBD2	TRBV20-1	TGCAGTGCTAGTCTTACTAGCGGGCGGGTAGATACGCAGTATTTT	CSASLTSGRVDTQYF
.	TRBJ2-7	.	TRBV14	TGTGCCAGCAGCCTGCTGGATAAGAAAATAGCCTACGAGCAGTACTTC	CASSLLDKKIAYEQYF
large	TRBJ2-1	.	TRBV5-5	TGTGCCAGCAGCTCTGTGAGGGAGCAGTTCTTC	CASSSVREQFF
medium-sized	TRBJ2-1	.	TRBV12-3/TRBV12-4	TGTGCCAGCAGCCCTCCCTCCTACAATGAGCAGTTCTTC	CASSPPSYNEQFF
medium-sized	TRBJ1-2	.	TRBV19	TGTGCCAGTAGTATAGCCAGGAATGGCTACACCTTC	CASSIARNGYTF
large	TRBJ2-1	TRBD2	TRBV19	TGTGCCAGTAGTATATACAGCGGGGACTACAATGAGCAGTTCTTC	CASSIYSGDYNEQFF
medium-sized	TRBJ2-1	.	TRBV5-5	TGTGCCAGCAGCTTGGGGTATTCCTACAATGAGCAGTTCTTC	CASSLGYSYNEQFF
large	TRBJ1-5	TRBD1	TRBV28	TGTGCCAGCAGCACCTACAGGGGCCTCTATAGCAATCAGCCCCAGCATTTT	CASSTYRGLYSNQPQHF
.	TRBJ2-3	TRBD2	TRBV20-1	TGCAGCGCTAGTCTTACTAGCGGGGGGGTAGATACGCAGTATTTT	CSASLTSGGVDTQYF